A single sample is the source of the 15 T cell receptor beta chains below, sequenced in a study of cytomegalovirus exposure and HLA in healthy donors. TCRdb's copy holds only in-frame clones and misses some; the assay was immunoSEQ multiplex PCR. The table has 200,000 to 300,000 clones, approximately 86% seen once. Sequenced material: PBMCs. Receptors originate from a woman under 40 in good health and CMV-seropositive.

V gene TRBV5-1 combines with J gene TRBJ2-3, with TRBD2 identical over 9 bases. With 4 bases clipped from V and 5 bases from J, the junction kept 11 bases outside the gene matches. The CDR3 is 16 residues long. From germline, CDR1 is SGHRS and CDR2 YFSETQ. The CDR3 region has the DNA TGCGCCAGCAGCAGGCAGGGCGGGAGGGCCCAAGATACGCAGTATTTT. Its translation is CASSRQGGRAQDTQYF. Full variable domain (remainder filled in from reference TRBV5-1 and TRBJ2-3): KAGVTQTPRYLIKTRGQQVTLSCSPISGHRSVSWYQQTPGQGLQFLFEYFSETQRNKGNFPGRFSGRQFSNSRSEMNVSTLELGDSALYLCASSRQGGRAQDTQYFGPGTRLTVL.

Details on this clone: A much bigger clone sits one base away, suggesting this may be a read error. The genes are TRBV6-4 and TRBJ2-3, with 11 bases matching TRBD2. The CDR3 consists of 16 residues. The germline V gene has CDR1 MRHNA and CDR2 SNTAGT. The CDR3 sequence: CASSDSTSGSTNTQYF. The CDR3 DNA reads as TGTGCCAGCAGTGACTCAACTAGCGGGAGCACAAATACGCAGTATTTT.

This rearrangement joins TRBV5-6 to TRBJ2-1; TRBD2 aligns across 10 bases. V lost 1 base to trimming and J lost 7 bases; unmatched junction nucleotides: 5. This CDR3 contains 15 residues. Germline V lookup: CDR1 SGHDT, CDR2 YYEEEE. Written as DNA, the CDR3 is TGTGCCAGCAGCTTGACTAGCGGGAAGGGAAATGAGCAGTTCTTC. This sequence encodes CASSLTSGKGNEQFF.

The chain joins TRBV5-1 to TRBJ2-7; TRBD2 might be the D (5 bases). The CDR3 sequence is 16 residues long. CDR1 and CDR2 (germline): SGHRS, YFSETQ. Trimming cost V 5 bases and J 2 bases, with 20 bases left between them. The CDR3 nucleotides read TGCGCCAGCAGTATGAATGTGAGGGCTGGGACCTACGAGCAGTACTTC. Its protein is CASSMNVRAGTYEQYF.

The J gene is TRBJ2-1, the V gene TRBV10-2; TRBD1 aligns across 8 bases. The germline V gene encodes CDR1 WSHSY and CDR2 SAAADI. The length of the CDR3 is 11 residues. V trimming: 10 bases; J trimming: 9 bases; junction bases outside the gene matches: 5. CDR3 sequence reads: CATQGAREQFF. CDR3 sequence (DNA): TGCGCCACCCAGGGGGCGCGTGAGCAGTTCTTC.

This clone was counted a single time. This chain joins TRBV7-9 and TRBJ1-2; 7 bases agree with TRBD1. Germline CDR1 is SEHNR and CDR2 is FQNEAQ (reference sequence). The CDR3 runs 15 residues. V shed 4 bases and J 4 bases; nucleotides not matched to a gene: 9. The CDR3 is CASSSTGPQLYGYTF. The CDR3 bases are TGTGCCAGCAGCTCGACAGGGCCTCAACTCTATGGCTACACCTTC.

The rearrangement joins TRBV19 to TRBJ1-2; D is perhaps TRBD1 (5 bases). The V end was cut by 5 bases, the J end by 0 bases, with 10 bases between. Germline V gene sequence: CDR1 LNHDA, CDR2 SQIVND (reference sequence). The CDR3 is made up of 14 amino acids. This chain's CDR3 is CASSSDISNYGYTF. The CDR3 DNA reads TGTGCCAGTAGTTCGGACATATCTAACTATGGCTACACCTTC. Full variable domain (rest looked up from reference TRBV19 and TRBJ1-2): DGGITQSPKYLFRKEGQNVTLSCEQNLNHDAMYWYRQDPGQGLRLIYYSQIVNDFQKGDIAEGYSVSREKKESFPLTVTSAQKNPTAFYLCASSSDISNYGYTFGSGTRLTVV.

The chain has TRBV2 and TRBJ2-1, with D possibly being TRBD1 (5 bases). CDR1 SNHLY and CDR2 FYNNEI come from the germline V gene. The CDR3 spans 13 residues. V lost 7 bases and J lost 2, with 9 bases in between. CDR3 sequence: CASKGWAYNEQFF. As DNA, the CDR3 is TGTGCCAGCAAGGGGTGGGCCTACAATGAGCAGTTCTTC.

The chain employs TRBV10-2 and TRBJ2-7; 8 bases align to TRBD2. The J segment lost 3 bases and the V segment lost 4 bases, leaving 5 bases of the junction unmatched. Germline V gene lookup returns CDR1 WSHSY and CDR2 SAAADI. The CDR3 runs 14 residues. In nucleotides, the CDR3 is TGCGCCAGCAGTGGCCGGGGGGGGCTCTACGAGCAGTACTTC. Translating gives CASSGRGGLYEQYF.

The V gene is TRBV15, the J gene TRBJ2-7, with TRBD1 matching over 7 bases. Germline-derived CDR1 and CDR2 are LNHNV and YYDKDF (reference sequence). With 6 bases clipped from V and 2 bases from J, the junction kept 4 bases outside the gene matches. The CDR3 extends over 13 amino acids. The CDR3 bases are TGTGCCACCAGAGGGGACAGAACCTACGAGCAGTACTTC. Residues: CATRGDRTYEQYF.

This sequence joins TRBV19 and TRBJ1-1; no definite D call. CDR1 and CDR2 (germline): LNHDA, SQIVND (reference sequence). Trimming removed 4 bases from V and 0 bases from J, with 15 bases in between. This CDR3 region has 16 residues. The CDR3 protein is CASSNIPMAVNTEAFF. As DNA, the CDR3 is TGTGCCAGTAGTAATATCCCCATGGCGGTGAACACTGAAGCTTTCTTT.

The gene calls are TRBV7-9 and TRBJ1-1; D perhaps matches TRBD1 (5 bases). The CDR3 totals 15 residues. Germline V lookup: CDR1 SEHNR, CDR2 FQNEAQ (reference sequence). Deletions cut 4 bases from V and 0 bases from J, with 12 bases between. The CDR3 is CASSSRGPMNTEAFF. The CDR3 nucleotides are TGTGCCAGCAGCTCTAGGGGCCCCATGAACACTGAAGCTTTCTTT.

The sample holds one count of this clone. V gene TRBV6-5 combines with J gene TRBJ2-5, with 7 bases matching TRBD2. CDR1 and CDR2 from the germline V gene are MNHEY and SVGAGI. After removal of 0 bases from V and 2 bases from J, the junction contained 3 bases not matched to a gene. The CDR3 length is 15 residues. The CDR3 region is CASSYSTGRQETQYF. The CDR3 bases are TGTGCCAGCAGTTACTCGACCGGGAGGCAAGAGACCCAGTACTTC.

The chain joins TRBV29-1 to TRBJ2-7, with a weak D call TRBD2 (6 bases). V was clipped by 5 bases and J by 7 bases, with 18 bases between them. Looked up from germline, CDR1 is SQVTM and CDR2 is ANQGSEA. The CDR3 consists of 13 residues. The CDR3 DNA reads as TGCAGCGTTAAAAGCAGGGAGGTGGGAGAGCAGTACTTC. It is translated as CSVKSREVGEQYF.

The V gene is TRBV6-1, the J gene TRBJ1-1; possibly TRBD1 for D (6 bases). V was shortened by 1 base and J by 4 bases, with 13 bases between the two germline ends. The CDR3 is 15 amino acids. Germline V CDR1 and CDR2: MNHNS, SASEGT. The CDR3 nucleotides read TGTGCCAGCAGTGAAGTTACAGGGAGGGGCACTGAAGCTTTCTTT. Protein sequence: CASSEVTGRGTEAFF.